Listed below are T cell receptor beta chains from one sample, sequenced in a study of T cells in Graves' hyperthyroidism and ophthalmopathy. One entry per CDR3 protein results from TCRdb running MiXCR on the multiplex PCR reads. The sample has around 440,000 distinct CDR3 sequences; less than 20% are singletons. Sequenced input: blood. Every receptor here comes from a woman under 30 with Graves' hyperthyroidism. CDR3s include the opening cysteine and the closing phenylalanine or tryptophan. A D gene is named only where the DNA matches it firmly. Clone size appears in some rows only: once, few, many, or a class for an expanded clone.

V: TRBV6-1; D: -; size: -; length: 15; J: TRBJ2-1; DNA: TGTGCCAGCAGTCGGACTTCCCCACCTTACAATGAGCAGTTCTTC; CDR3: CASSRTSPPYNEQFF
V: TRBV24-1; D: -; size: many; length: 17; J: TRBJ2-5; DNA: TGTGCCACCAGTGATTCATCCAGGTCCCATCTTCGTGAGGCCCAGTACTTC; CDR3: CATSDSSRSHLREAQYF
V: TRBV20-1; D: -; size: many; length: 19; J: TRBJ1-4; DNA: TGCAGTGCTAGCTGGAGGGGACGGGGGGGAACCTTATCTAATGAAAAACTGTTTTTT; CDR3: CSASWRGRGGTLSNEKLFF
V: TRBV20-1; D: -; size: many; length: 14; J: TRBJ1-1; DNA: TGCAGTGCTAGAAGCGGGGGGATGAACACTGAAGCTTTCTTT; CDR3: CSARSGGMNTEAFF
V: TRBV10-3; D: TRBD1; size: many; length: 16; J: TRBJ1-5; DNA: TGTGCCATCAGTGAGGGACAGGCCGGGGGCAATCAGCCCCAGCATTTT; CDR3: CAISEGQAGGNQPQHF
V: TRBV24-1; D: TRBD2; size: -; length: 17; J: TRBJ2-3; DNA: TGTGCCACCGGGCCCCCAGTCCAAGCGGGAAACACAGATACGCAGTATTTT; CDR3: CATGPPVQAGNTDTQYF
V: TRBV28; D: -; size: -; length: 11; J: TRBJ1-2; DNA: TGTGCCATCCACGGCAGCTATGGCTACACCTTC; CDR3: CAIHGSYGYTF
V: TRBV4-1; D: TRBD2; size: -; length: 16; J: TRBJ2-3; DNA: TGCGCCAGCAGCCAAGATCCGGGGGGGGGGACAGATACGCAGTATTTT; CDR3: CASSQDPGGGTDTQYF
V: TRBV28; D: -; size: -; length: 16; J: TRBJ2-2; DNA: TGTGCCAGCAGCTCCTGGTTTCAGGGTGATACCGGGGAGCTGTTTTTT; CDR3: CASSSWFQGDTGELFF
V: TRBV5-1; D: -; size: -; length: 15; J: TRBJ2-1; DNA: TGCGCCAGCAGCTTGGGAGGGAGCACCTACAATGAGCAGTTCTTC; CDR3: CASSLGGSTYNEQFF
V: TRBV24-1; D: -; size: many; length: 13; J: TRBJ2-3; DNA: TGTGCCACCAGTGGAGGGAGCTGGGATACGCAGTATTTT; CDR3: CATSGGSWDTQYF
V: TRBV11-3; D: TRBD1; size: -; length: 15; J: TRBJ1-5; DNA: TGTGCCAGCAGCACCCGGACAGGGGCAGATCGGCCCCAGCATTTT; CDR3: CASSTRTGADRPQHF
V: TRBV15; D: -; size: -; length: 16; J: TRBJ1-4; DNA: TGTGCCACCAGCAGAGCCGCGACGGGTCTTAATGAAAAACTGTTTTTT; CDR3: CATSRAATGLNEKLFF
V: TRBV15; D: -; size: many; length: 18; J: TRBJ2-3; DNA: TGTGCCACCAGCAGAGTCACAGCGGGCGATACTAGCACAGATACGCAGTATTTT; CDR3: CATSRVTAGDTSTDTQYF
V: TRBV4-1; D: TRBD1; size: -; length: 16; J: TRBJ1-4; DNA: TGCGCCAGCAGCCAAGGACAGGGGGTAACTAATGAAAAACTGTTTTTT; CDR3: CASSQGQGVTNEKLFF
V: TRBV5-8; D: TRBD2; size: few; length: 17; J: TRBJ2-5; DNA: TGTGCCAGCAGCTTGGTGCTAGCGGGCCACCTCGGGGAGACCCAGTACTTC; CDR3: CASSLVLAGHLGETQYF
V: TRBV18; D: -; size: many; length: 13; J: TRBJ2-1; DNA: TGTGCCAGCTTCGTTTGGGGAGGCAATGAGCAGTTCTTC; CDR3: CASFVWGGNEQFF
V: TRBV4-2; D: TRBD2; size: -; length: 17; J: TRBJ2-3; DNA: TGTGCCAGCAGCCAAGGGACTAGCGGGAGGGGCACAGATACGCAGTATTTT; CDR3: CASSQGTSGRGTDTQYF
V: TRBV30; D: -; size: many; length: 14; J: TRBJ2-5; DNA: TGTGCCTGGAGTGTAATGGGCACCTCCTGGACCCAGTACTTC; CDR3: CAWSVMGTSWTQYF
V: TRBV20-1; D: -; size: many; length: 13; J: TRBJ2-7; DNA: TGCAGTGGCGCCGTCCCCCTCTCCTACGAGCAGTACTTC; CDR3: CSGAVPLSYEQYF
V: TRBV7-6; D: TRBD1; size: many; length: 19; J: TRBJ1-6; DNA: TGTGCCAGCAGCTTACCCCGGCGAGGGGACAGCTCCTATAATTCACCCCTCCACTTT; CDR3: CASSLPRRGDSSYNSPLHF
V: TRBV4-1; D: TRBD1; size: -; length: 16; J: TRBJ2-2; DNA: TGCGCCAGCAGCTCATGGGACAGGAGAAACACCGGGGAGCTGTTTTTT; CDR3: CASSSWDRRNTGELFF
V: TRBV20-1; D: -; size: many; length: 12; J: TRBJ2-1; DNA: TGCAGTGCCAGCCTCGTAGACAATGAGCAGTTCTTC; CDR3: CSASLVDNEQFF
V: TRBV11-3; D: -; size: -; length: 16; J: TRBJ1-3; DNA: TGTGCCAGCAGCGCCTACGGACAACTCTCTGGAAACACCATATATTTT; CDR3: CASSAYGQLSGNTIYF
V: TRBV7-8; D: -; size: few; length: 17; J: TRBJ2-3; DNA: TGTGCCAGCAGCCCTCAATGGGGGGGGGGGCGAGCAGATACGCAGTATTTT; CDR3: CASSPQWGGGRADTQYF
V: TRBV10-3; D: -; size: few; length: 11; J: TRBJ2-7; DNA: TGTGCCATCAGTGAGGTTGAGAAGCAGTACTTC; CDR3: CAISEVEKQYF
V: TRBV28; D: -; size: -; length: 13; J: TRBJ1-2; DNA: TGTGCCAGCAGTGAATGGGGAGTCTATGGCTACACCTTC; CDR3: CASSEWGVYGYTF